The 24 T cell receptor beta chains below all came from one sample that was sequenced in a study of blood T cell repertoires in COVID-19. Clones were sequenced by immunoSEQ multiplex PCR, and TCRdb holds only the in-frame ones, with some missing. The sample lists roughly 65,000 clones, about nine tenths occurring once. The specimen was peripheral blood. These receptors came from a man between 60 and 75 years old with acute or convalescent COVID-19.

The chain has TRBV18 and TRBJ1-2; 7 bases fit TRBD1. Trimming removed 4 bases from V and 4 bases from J; junction bases left unmatched: 9. CDR1 KGHSH and CDR2 LQKENI come from the germline V gene. The CDR3 covers 15 residues. For the CDR3, the DNA is TGTGCCAGCTCACTGAAAGACCGGGACAGCTATGGCTACACCTTC. Translated, it gives CASSLKDRDSYGYTF.

J is TRBJ1-1 and V is TRBV3-1 (or the pseudogene TRBV3-2), with 8 bases that match TRBD1. CDR3 length: 17 residues. Germline CDR1 LGHDT, CDR2 YNNKEL (reference sequence). Trimming removed 6 bases from V and 6 bases from J; junction bases left unmatched: 18. CDR3 residues: CASRGVQGAIALSEAFF. The CDR3 DNA sequence: TGTGCCAGCAGGGGAGTTCAGGGGGCTATAGCACTCTCTGAAGCTTTCTTT.

This chain joins TRBV5-1 and TRBJ1-1; 8 bases match TRBD1. The CDR3 spans 15 residues. J gave up 4 bases and V 3 bases, and 8 bases lay outside the gene matches. Germline CDR1 SGHRS, CDR2 YFSETQ. For the CDR3, the DNA is TGCGCCAGCAGCTCTCAGGGGGCCGGGGGCACTGAAGCTTTCTTT. Translation: CASSSQGAGGTEAFF.

The chain recombines TRBV9 with TRBJ2-7; a possible D gene is TRBD1 (5 bases). The V end was cut by 4 bases, the J end by 9 bases, with 17 bases between. Germline values: CDR1 SGDLS, CDR2 YYNGEE. The CDR3 covers 13 residues. The CDR3 nucleotides read TGTGCCAGCAGCCAAAACTACGCTACAGGGCAGTACTTC. Translated, it gives CASSQNYATGQYF.

The chain employs TRBV7-9 and TRBJ1-1; 7 bases are shared with TRBD1. The length of the CDR3 is 16 residues. Germline loops: CDR1 SEHNR, CDR2 FQNEAQ (reference sequence). Trimming cost V 2 bases and J 3 bases; bases outside gene matches: 9. CDR3 region: CASSLPQNRGYTEAFF. CDR3 nucleotides: TGTGCCAGCAGCTTACCTCAGAACAGGGGATACACTGAAGCTTTCTTT.

V gene TRBV5-1 combines with J gene TRBJ1-1, with 7 nucleotides matching TRBD1. Unmatched junction bases numbered 3, after V lost 3 bases and J lost 4 bases. Germline assignment: CDR1 SGHRS and CDR2 YFSETQ. The CDR3 runs to 13 residues. The CDR3 is CASSSTGITEAFF. The CDR3 bases are TGCGCCAGCAGCTCGACAGGGATCACTGAAGCTTTCTTT.

This clone was found a few times. CDR3 sequence (DNA): TGTGCCAGCAGCCTCCTCTCAGCGGGAGGTCAGCCCCAGCATTTT. This translates into CASSLLSAGGQPQHF. V usage is TRBV3-1 (or the pseudogene TRBV3-2) and J usage is TRBJ1-5; D is uncertain. Germline CDR1 and CDR2: LGHDT and YNNKEL (reference sequence). CDR3 length: 15 amino acids. Trimming stripped 4 bases from V and 6 bases from J, with 16 bases between.

The J gene is TRBJ2-4, the V gene TRBV5-8, with 7 nucleotides matching TRBD1. V shed 1 base and J 5 bases; nucleotides not matched to a gene: 6. Per germline, CDR1 SGHTS and CDR2 YDEGEE. The CDR3 is 15 amino acids. The CDR3: CASSLPTGRENIQYF. Here the CDR3 DNA reads TGTGCCAGCAGCTTGCCGACAGGGCGCGAAAACATTCAGTACTTC.

The CDR3 sequence: CASSSDTLAAAYEQYF. The DNA for the CDR3 is TGTGCCAGCAGCTCCGACACACTAGCGGCAGCCTACGAGCAGTACTTC. The V gene is TRBV7-9, the J gene TRBJ2-7; 8 bases map to TRBD2. Germline V CDR1 and CDR2: SEHNR, FQNEAQ (reference sequence). V lost 4 bases and J lost 2; bases outside the gene matches: 10. The CDR3 sequence is 16 residues long. Supplemented by reference TRBV7-9 and TRBJ2-7, the full variable domain reads DTGVSQNPRHKITKRGQNVTFRCDPISEHNRLYWYRQTLGQGPEFLTYFQNEAQLEKSRLLSDRFSAERPKGSFSTLEIQRTEQGDSAMYLCASSSDTLAAAYEQYFGPGTRLTVT.

The chain uses TRBV5-4 and TRBJ2-5; 13 bases are a match to TRBD2. V trimming: 2 bases; J trimming: 14 bases; junction bases outside the gene matches: 9. Germline CDR1 and CDR2: SGHNT and YYREEE (reference sequence). The CDR3 consists of 14 residues. This chain's CDR3 is CASSFALAGGTPYF. The CDR3 coding sequence is TGTGCCAGCAGCTTTGCACTAGCGGGGGGGACCCCTTACTTC.

This sequence joins TRBV2 and TRBJ1-6; 10 bases agree with TRBD1. V was clipped by 4 bases and J by 6 bases; unmatched bases: 12. The germline V gene has CDR1 SNHLY and CDR2 FYNNEI. The CDR3 has 18 amino acids. The chain's CDR3 is CASSAGQGRTRINSPLHF. In DNA form, the CDR3 reads TGTGCCAGCAGTGCGGGACAGGGGAGAACCCGGATTAATTCACCCCTCCACTTT.

This clone was detected only once. The chain combines TRBV19 with TRBJ2-7; perhaps TRBD2 as D (5 bases). CDR3 length equals 14 residues. Germline CDR1 and CDR2: LNHDA and SQIVND (reference sequence). The V gene lost 5 bases and the J gene lost 2 bases, with 13 bases spanning the gap. Here the CDR3 DNA reads TGTGCCAGTAGTCCCGAGGGAAGAACCTACGAGCAGTACTTC. Protein product: CASSPEGRTYEQYF. Together with reference TRBV19 and TRBJ2-7, the CDR3 gives the full variable domain: DGGITQSPKYLFRKEGQNVTLSCEQNLNHDAMYWYRQDPGQGLRLIYYSQIVNDFQKGDIAEGYSVSREKKESFPLTVTSAQKNPTAFYLCASSPEGRTYEQYFGPGTRLTVT.

The chain has TRBV3-1 (or the pseudogene TRBV3-2) and TRBJ1-1, with D possibly being TRBD1 (5 bases). Germline lookup yields CDR1 LGHDT and CDR2 YNNKEL (reference sequence). This CDR3 comprises 13 residues. V lost 2 bases, J lost 5 bases, and 9 bases lay in between. In DNA form, the CDR3 reads TGTGCCAGCAGCCAACCAGGGAGGACTGAAGCTTTCTTT. The encoded protein is CASSQPGRTEAFF.

The chain carries TRBV6-1 and TRBJ2-2; D may be TRBD1 (5 bases). CDR1 MNHNS and CDR2 SASEGT come from the germline V gene. V was trimmed by 2 bases and J by 6 bases, leaving 13 bases between them. The CDR3 length is 15 residues. The CDR3 nucleotides are TGTGCCAGCAGTGAAACCAGGGTAGTAGCCGGGGAGCTGTTTTTT. Protein sequence: CASSETRVVAGELFF.

The chain recombines TRBV27 with TRBJ1-1, with TRBD1 matching over 7 bases. V lost 3 bases and J lost 4; bases outside the gene matches: 8. CDR1 and CDR2 from the germline V gene are MNHEY and SMNVEV (reference sequence). The CDR3 runs 15 residues. The CDR3 DNA reads as TGTGCCAGCAGTTTTCGTCCGACAGGGCTCACTGAAGCTTTCTTT. It codes for CASSFRPTGLTEAFF.

CDR3 residues: CRLEYSYEQYF. The DNA of the CDR3 is TGCAGGCTAGAATACTCCTACGAGCAGTACTTC. V usage is TRBV20-1 and J usage is TRBJ2-7; D ambiguous. Germline V gives CDR1 DFQATT, CDR2 SNEGSKA (reference sequence). CDR3 length: 11 residues.

This clone was seen only a few times. The chain uses TRBV3-1 (or the pseudogene TRBV3-2) and TRBJ1-3; D not certain. Germline V gene data show CDR1 as LGHDT and CDR2 as YNNKEL (reference sequence). V lost 1 base to trimming and J lost 0 bases, with 10 bases between them. This CDR3 comprises 16 residues. The CDR3 DNA reads TGTGCCAGCAGCCAAGTCAGTGGGAGCTCTGGAAACACCATATATTTT. Translating gives CASSQVSGSSGNTIYF.

The gene calls are TRBV5-6 and TRBJ2-3; perhaps TRBD1 as D (5 bases). The germline V and J ends were trimmed by 4 bases and 3 bases, with 12 bases remaining between them. CDR3 length: 14 amino acids. Looked up from germline, CDR1 is SGHDT and CDR2 is YYEEEE. In nucleotides, the CDR3 is TGTGCCAGCAGCCTGACAGAATTGACAGATACGCAGTATTTT. It is translated as CASSLTELTDTQYF.

This chain connects TRBV30 to TRBJ1-2; 7 bases fit TRBD1. Trimming removed 3 bases from V and 1 base from J; junction bases left unmatched: 11. This CDR3 has 16 amino acids. Per germline, CDR1 GTSNPN and CDR2 SVGIG (reference sequence). In DNA form, the CDR3 reads TGTGCCTGGAGAAAATTCGGACAGGAAGATAACTATGGCTACACCTTC. Its protein product is CAWRKFGQEDNYGYTF.

V gene TRBV5-1 combines with J gene TRBJ2-2; 11 bases line up with TRBD1. The V gene's germline CDR1 is SGHRS and CDR2 YFSETQ. The J segment lost 4 bases and the V segment lost 7 bases, leaving 6 bases of the junction unmatched. This CDR3 has 15 amino acids. CDR3 coding DNA: TGCGCCAGCCGTACCGGGACAGGGGGCACCGGGGAGCTGTTTTTT. Protein: CASRTGTGGTGELFF.

The chain is built from TRBV23-1 and TRBJ2-7; 12 bases match TRBD1. TRBV23-1 is an open reading frame, and its role is uncertain. The CDR3 extends over 17 amino acids. After removal of 2 bases from V and 6 bases from J, the junction contained 11 bases not matched to a gene. DNA for the CDR3: TGCGCCAGCAGTCAAAGGCCCCCGGGACAGGGGGCGATCGAGCAGTACTTC. Amino acid sequence: CASSQRPPGQGAIEQYF.

The V call is TRBV2, the J call TRBJ2-2, with 8 bases aligning to TRBD2. The J segment lost 4 bases and the V segment lost 7 bases, leaving 5 bases of the junction unmatched. This CDR3 spans 14 amino acids. Germline V gene lookup returns CDR1 SNHLY and CDR2 FYNNEI. The CDR3 DNA follows: TGTGCCAGCACCCGACTAGCGTCCACCGGGGAGCTGTTTTTT. Translation: CASTRLASTGELFF.

The chain uses TRBV3-1 (or the pseudogene TRBV3-2) and TRBJ2-7; possibly TRBD2 for D (5 bases). Trimming removed 6 bases from V and 5 bases from J, with 17 bases in between. Germline V gives CDR1 LGHDT, CDR2 YNNKEL (reference sequence). CDR3 size: 14 residues. The CDR3 bases are TGTGCCAGCAGACGTACCGGGAAGGTCAACGAGCAGTACTTC. Protein: CASRRTGKVNEQYF.

This rearrangement joins TRBV7-8 to TRBJ2-7; 9 nucleotides line up with TRBD1. Germline loops: CDR1 SGHVS, CDR2 FQNEAQ. This CDR3 region has 15 residues. V lost 4 bases and J lost 4; bases outside the gene matches: 8. In DNA, the CDR3 is TGTGCCAGCAGCTCGGACAGGGGTCCACTATACGAGCAGTACTTC. Translating gives CASSSDRGPLYEQYF.